The entry below gives a single TCR beta chain sequence along with its context. The data were taken from a study of shared clonotypes between healthy human individuals. Germline-derived CDR1 and CDR2 are KGHSH and LQKENI. The CDR3 is 18 amino acids. Trimming removed 5 bases from V and 0 bases from J; junction bases left unmatched: 7. The run depth of the assay was deep. Profiled with immunoSEQ multiplex PCR; TCRdb holds only in-frame clones, not every one. The table lists more than 2 million clones, 85% to 95% of them singletons. The sample taken for sequencing was naive CD4+ T cells sorted from blood. As to subset: CD45RA+ positively selected. This chain uses TRBV18 with TRBJ1-6; 10 bases are shared with TRBD1. This TCR was recovered from a man aged 18-30 years in good health. The CDR3 nucleotides are TGTGCCAGCTCAGCCAGACAGGGGGCGAGCTCCTATAATTCACCCCTCCACTTT. The encoded protein is CASSARQGASSYNSPLHF.